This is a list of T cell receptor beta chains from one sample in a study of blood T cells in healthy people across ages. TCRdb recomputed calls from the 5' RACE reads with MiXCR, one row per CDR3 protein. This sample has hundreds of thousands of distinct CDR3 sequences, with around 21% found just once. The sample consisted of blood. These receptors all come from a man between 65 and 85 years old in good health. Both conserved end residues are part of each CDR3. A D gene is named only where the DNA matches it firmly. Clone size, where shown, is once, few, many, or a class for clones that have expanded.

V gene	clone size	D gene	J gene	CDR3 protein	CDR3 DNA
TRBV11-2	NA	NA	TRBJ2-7	CASSLGRGEYSYEQYF	TGTGCCAGCAGCTTAGGTCGCGGGGAGTACTCCTACGAGCAGTACTTC
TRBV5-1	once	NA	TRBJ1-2	CASSLEAGRGYGYTF	TGCGCCAGCAGCTTGGAGGCAGGGCGGGGCTATGGCTACACCTTC
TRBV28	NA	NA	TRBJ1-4	CATRRGFEKLFF	TGTGCCACCCGACGAGGTTTCGAAAAACTGTTTTTT
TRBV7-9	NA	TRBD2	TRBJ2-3	CASSGGVGTSDTDTQYF	TGTGCCAGCAGCGGAGGGGTCGGGACTAGCGATACAGATACGCAGTATTTT
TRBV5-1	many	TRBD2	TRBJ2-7	CASSLVSRTSGSYEQYF	TGCGCCAGCAGCTTGGTCTCCCGGACTAGCGGGAGCTACGAGCAGTACTTC
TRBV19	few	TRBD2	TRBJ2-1	CASSIDRLAGERNEQFF	TGTGCCAGTAGTATAGACCGACTAGCGGGTGAAAGGAATGAGCAGTTCTTC
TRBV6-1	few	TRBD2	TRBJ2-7	CACSPAGGGLYEQYF	TGTGCCTGCAGTCCTGCTGGGGGAGGGCTATACGAGCAGTACTTC
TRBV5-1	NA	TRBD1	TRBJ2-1	CASSLIGGGGAYNEQFF	TGCGCCAGCAGCTTGATAGGGGGCGGTGGCGCCTACAATGAGCAGTTCTTC
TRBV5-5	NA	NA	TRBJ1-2	CASSLTSQGTTYTF	TGTGCCAGCAGCCTCACTTCACAGGGTACTACCTACACCTTC
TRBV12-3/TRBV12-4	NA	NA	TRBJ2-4	CASSLASGTQNIQYF	TGTGCCAGCAGTTTGGCGTCCGGGACCCAAAACATTCAGTACTTC
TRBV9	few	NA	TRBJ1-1	CASSSGHNTEAFF	TGTGCCAGCAGCTCCGGACACAACACTGAAGCTTTCTTT
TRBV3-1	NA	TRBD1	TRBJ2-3	CASSRQGPLGTDTQYF	TGTGCCAGCAGCCGACAGGGTCCTCTCGGCACAGATACGCAGTATTTT
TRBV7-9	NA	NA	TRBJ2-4	CASMAGAKNIQYF	TGTGCCAGCATGGCAGGAGCCAAAAACATTCAGTACTTC
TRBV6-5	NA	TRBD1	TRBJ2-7	CASSYSMPGTGGFHYEQYF	TGTGCCAGCAGTTACTCGATGCCCGGGACAGGGGGCTTTCACTACGAGCAGTACTTC
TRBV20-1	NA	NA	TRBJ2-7	CSARAPGLFNDYEQYF	TGCAGTGCTAGAGCCCCAGGGCTCTTTAACGACTACGAGCAGTACTTC
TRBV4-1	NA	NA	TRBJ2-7	CASSQVLSGSYEQYF	TGCGCCAGCAGCCAAGTATTGTCGGGCTCCTACGAGCAGTACTTC
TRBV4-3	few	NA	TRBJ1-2	CASSQETRGGYTF	TGCGCCAGCAGCCAAGAAACAAGAGGAGGCTACACCTTC
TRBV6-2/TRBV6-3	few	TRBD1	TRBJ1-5	CASSYSGQGGNQPQHF	TGTGCCAGCAGTTACTCGGGACAGGGTGGTAATCAGCCCCAGCATTTT
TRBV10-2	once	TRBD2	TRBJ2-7	CPSRRRGLAGASSVDEQYF	TGCCCCAGCAGGCGCCGAGGACTAGCGGGAGCATCGAGCGTCGACGAGCAGTACTTC
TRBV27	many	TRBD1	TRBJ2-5	CASRRQGRETQYF	TGTGCCAGCAGGAGACAGGGGCGAGAGACCCAGTACTTC
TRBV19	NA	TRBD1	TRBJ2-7	CASSTNRGPYEQYF	TGTGCCAGTAGTACAAACAGGGGACCTTACGAGCAGTACTTC
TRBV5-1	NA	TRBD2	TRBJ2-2	CASSLKRERVGELFF	TGCGCCAGCAGCTTGAAGCGGGAGAGGGTCGGGGAGCTGTTTTTT
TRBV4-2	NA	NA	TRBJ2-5	CASSQNRDQETQYF	TGTGCCAGCAGCCAGAACAGGGACCAAGAGACCCAGTACTTC
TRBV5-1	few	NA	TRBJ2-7	CASSLDRGLHEQYF	TGCGCCAGCAGCTTGGACAGGGGACTCCACGAGCAGTACTTC
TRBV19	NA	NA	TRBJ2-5	CASSMGPGVHETQYF	TGTGCCAGTAGTATGGGCCCTGGAGTCCACGAGACCCAGTACTTC
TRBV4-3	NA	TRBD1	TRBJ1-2	CASSQGTGANYGYTF	TGCGCCAGCAGCCAAGGGACAGGGGCTAACTATGGCTACACCTTC
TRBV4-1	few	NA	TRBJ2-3	CASSLIDRRDTQYF	TGCGCCAGCAGCCTCATAGACAGAAGAGATACGCAGTATTTT
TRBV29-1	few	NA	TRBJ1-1	CSGGDSWTEAFF	TGCAGCGGTGGCGACAGCTGGACTGAAGCTTTCTTT
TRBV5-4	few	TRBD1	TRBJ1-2	CASSSGQAANYGYTF	TGTGCCAGCAGCTCCGGACAGGCAGCTAACTATGGCTACACCTTC
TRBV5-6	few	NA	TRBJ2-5	CASSLEWRKETQYF	TGTGCCAGCAGCTTGGAGTGGAGGAAGGAGACCCAGTACTTC
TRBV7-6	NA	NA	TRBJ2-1	CASSLGGGTNEQFF	TGTGCCAGCAGCTTAGGTGGGGGGACCAATGAGCAGTTCTTC
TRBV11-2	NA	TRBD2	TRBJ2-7	CASRGETSGRRGEQYF	TGTGCCAGCAGAGGGGAGACTAGCGGGAGAAGAGGAGAGCAGTACTTC
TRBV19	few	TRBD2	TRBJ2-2	CASSTGLAGVGELFF	TGTGCCAGTAGTACGGGACTAGCGGGAGTCGGGGAGCTGTTTTTT
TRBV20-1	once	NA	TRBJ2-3	CSARGDSTDMQYF	TGCAGTGCTAGAGGCGATAGCACAGATATGCAGTATTTT
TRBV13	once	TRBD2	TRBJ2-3	CASSLVLAGSLDTQYF	TGTGCCAGCAGCTTAGTTCTAGCGGGCAGTTTAGATACGCAGTATTTT
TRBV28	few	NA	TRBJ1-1	CATWAPNTEAFF	TGTGCCACTTGGGCGCCGAACACTGAAGCTTTCTTT
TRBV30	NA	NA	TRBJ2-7	CAYRQSYEQYF	TGTGCCTACCGACAGAGCTACGAGCAGTACTTC
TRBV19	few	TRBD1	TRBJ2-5	CASSIGQGASETQYF	TGTGCCAGTAGTATAGGACAGGGGGCGTCGGAGACCCAGTACTTC
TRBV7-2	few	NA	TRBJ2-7	CASSQSVGTYEQYF	TGTGCCAGCAGCCAGTCGGTCGGAACCTACGAGCAGTACTTC
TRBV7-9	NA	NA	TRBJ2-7	CASSPEDGLEQYF	TGTGCCAGCAGCCCCGAGGACGGCTTAGAGCAGTACTTC
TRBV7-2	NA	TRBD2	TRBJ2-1	CASSSTLGLAVSVEQLF	TGTGCCAGCAGCTCGACCCTAGGACTAGCGGTTTCAGTGGAGCAGCTCTTC
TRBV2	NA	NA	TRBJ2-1	CASNRDADNEQFF	TGTGCCAGCAACCGGGACGCCGACAATGAGCAGTTCTTC
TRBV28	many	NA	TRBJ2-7	CASSLGLGWNIQYF	TGTGCCAGCAGTTTGGGTTTGGGGTGGAATATTCAGTACTTC
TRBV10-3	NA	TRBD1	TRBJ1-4	CAISESTGAKLFF	TGTGCCATCAGTGAGTCGACAGGGGCTAAACTGTTTTTT
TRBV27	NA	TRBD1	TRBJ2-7	CASSPSVPGTGGYEQYF	TGTGCCAGCAGTCCGTCGGTCCCCGGGACAGGGGGCTACGAGCAGTACTTC
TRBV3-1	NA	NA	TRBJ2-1	CASSPTYVVQFF	TGTGCCAGCAGCCCCACATACGTCGTGCAGTTCTTC
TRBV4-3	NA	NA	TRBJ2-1	CASSQAGTNNNEQFF	TGCGCCAGCAGCCAAGCAGGGACAAATAACAATGAGCAGTTCTTC
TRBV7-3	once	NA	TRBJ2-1	CASSLSNNNEQFF	TGTGCCAGCAGCTTATCCAATAACAATGAGCAGTTCTTC
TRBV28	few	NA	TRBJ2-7	CAGSLWTPMGYEQYF	TGTGCCGGCAGTTTATGGACCCCAATGGGCTACGAGCAGTACTTC
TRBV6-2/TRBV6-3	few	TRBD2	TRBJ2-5	CASSPGLAGDNVQYF	TGTGCCAGCAGTCCCGGACTAGCGGGAGACAATGTGCAGTACTTC
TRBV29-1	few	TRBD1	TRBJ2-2	CSARGPGQTTGELFF	TGCAGCGCCCGGGGCCCGGGACAGACTACCGGGGAGCTGTTTTTT
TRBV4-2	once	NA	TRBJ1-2	CASSQPRDGTIYGYTF	TGTGCCAGCAGCCAGCCCCGGGACGGAACAATCTATGGCTACACCTTC
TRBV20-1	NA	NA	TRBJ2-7	CSARAETYEQYF	TGCAGTGCTAGAGCGGAGACCTACGAGCAGTACTTC
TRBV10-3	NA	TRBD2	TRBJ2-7	CAISTGIAGGYEQYF	TGTGCCATCAGTACGGGGATAGCGGGAGGCTACGAGCAGTACTTC
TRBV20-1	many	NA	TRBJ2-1	CSANPSGDNLNEQFF	TGCAGTGCTAACCCTTCCGGGGACAACTTAAATGAGCAGTTCTTC